Here is one T cell receptor (beta chain) with its context. This entry belongs to a study of tumor-infiltrating lymphocytes in primary liver carcinoma. With a constant-region primer, TCR beta cDNA was made from approximately 500 ng of total RNA. Construction of TCR beta libraries relied on three successive nested multiplex PCR rounds employing slightly modified ARM-PCR. Each of the first two PCR rounds ran nine to ten cycles with TRBV1-TRBV30 forward and C-beta reverse primers. One entry per CDR3 protein, called by TCRdb with MiXCR from the multiplex PCR reads. The sample holds approximately 320,000 distinct CDR3 sequences, almost 60% seen once. Out of unsorted whole blood came the blood RNA, and germline DNA was extracted as well. The CDR3 loop spans 15 amino acids. The germline CDR1 and CDR2 sequences are LGHNA and YSLEER. Between the trimmed V and J ends, which lost 1 base and 4 bases, there was a span of 10 bases.

The sequenced sample consisted of peripheral blood. The chain combines TRBV4-3 with TRBJ1-4; D is unresolved. This sequence originates from a woman between 25 and 40 years old with primary liver carcinoma and hepatitis B virus infection. This chain's CDR3 is CASSQGYGFNEKLFF. In DNA form, the CDR3 reads TGCGCCAGCAGCCAAGGCTACGGGTTTAATGAAAAACTGTTTTTT.